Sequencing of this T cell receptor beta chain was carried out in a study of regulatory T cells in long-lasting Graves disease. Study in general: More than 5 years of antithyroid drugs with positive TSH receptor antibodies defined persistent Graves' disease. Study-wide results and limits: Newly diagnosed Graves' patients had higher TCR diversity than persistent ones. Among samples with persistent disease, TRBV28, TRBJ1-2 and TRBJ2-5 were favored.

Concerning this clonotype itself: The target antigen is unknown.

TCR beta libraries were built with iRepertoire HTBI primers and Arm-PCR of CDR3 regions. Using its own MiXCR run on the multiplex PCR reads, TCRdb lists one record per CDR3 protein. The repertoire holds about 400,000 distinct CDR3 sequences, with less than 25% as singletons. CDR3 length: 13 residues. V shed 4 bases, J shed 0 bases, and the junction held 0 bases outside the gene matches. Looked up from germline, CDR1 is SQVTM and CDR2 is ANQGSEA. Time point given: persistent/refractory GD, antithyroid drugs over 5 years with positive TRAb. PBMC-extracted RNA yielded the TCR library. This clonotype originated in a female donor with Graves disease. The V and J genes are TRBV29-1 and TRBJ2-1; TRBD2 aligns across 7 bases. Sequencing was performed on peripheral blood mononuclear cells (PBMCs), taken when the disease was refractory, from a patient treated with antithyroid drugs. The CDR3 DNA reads TGCAGCGTTGGCGGGAGCTCCTACAATGAGCAGTTCTTC. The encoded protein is CSVGGSSYNEQFF.